This entry lists 15 T cell receptor beta chains sequenced from one sample in a study of CD8+ T cells in alopecia areata. Extraction of RNA preceded its reverse transcription into cDNA, which served as the sequencing template. Here immunoSEQ multiplex PCR was the method, and the copy in TCRdb shows in-frame clones only, minus some. Of under 70,000 clones in the sample, around 96% are singletons; the top ten hold 25% to 30%. The sequenced sample was CD8+ T cells sorted from blood, obtained at week 0. These receptor sequences come from a human donor with alopecia areata.

V is TRBV29-1 and J is TRBJ2-1; TRBD2 agrees at 7 bases. Germline lookup yields CDR1 SQVTM and CDR2 ANQGSEA. V was pared by 0 bases and J by 4 bases, with 6 bases of the junction left unmatched. The CDR3 is made up of 15 amino acids. The CDR3, as DNA: TGCAGCGTTGAAGATCGTTGGGGGGGGTACAATGAGCAGTTCTTC. Its protein product is CSVEDRWGGYNEQFF.

V and J are TRBV5-4 and TRBJ2-5, with TRBD2 as a possible D gene (5 bases). V lost 4 bases and J lost 0, with 10 bases in between. Germline values: CDR1 SGHNT, CDR2 YYREEE (reference sequence). The CDR3 is made up of 14 amino acids. The CDR3 spells CASSLTRDQETQYF. Here the CDR3 DNA reads TGTGCCAGCAGCCTAACTAGGGACCAAGAGACCCAGTACTTC.

The rearrangement uses TRBV30 and TRBJ2-7, with D possibly TRBD1 on 7 matching bases. The CDR3 contains 14 residues. Trimming removed 0 bases from V and 5 bases from J, with 14 bases in between. Germline V gene lookup returns CDR1 GTSNPN and CDR2 SVGIG (reference sequence). In DNA form, the CDR3 reads TGTGCCTGGAGTGTATTGCGGGACAGCCACGAGCAGTACTTC. Translated, it gives CAWSVLRDSHEQYF.

This sequence joins TRBV29-1 and TRBJ2-7; possibly TRBD1 for D (7 bases). Per the germline V gene, CDR1 is SQVTM and CDR2 is ANQGSEA. This CDR3 spans 13 amino acids. The V gene lost 7 bases and the J gene lost 0 bases, with 13 bases spanning the gap. CDR3 sequence reads: CSAGGTVSYEQYF. The CDR3 DNA follows: TGCAGCGCCGGCGGGACAGTCTCCTACGAGCAGTACTTC.

This clone is a singleton in its sample. This rearrangement joins TRBV7-9 to TRBJ1-4; a weak D match, TRBD1 (6 bases). The germline V gene encodes CDR1 SEHNR and CDR2 FQNEAQ (reference sequence). The CDR3 sequence is 14 residues long. The V and J ends lost 1 base and 8 bases respectively, with 11 bases between them. In DNA form, the CDR3 reads TGTGCCAGCAGCTTAGAGGGGGAGGAGGAAAAACTGTTTTTT. This codes for CASSLEGEEEKLFF.

This sequence joins TRBV7-2 and TRBJ1-1; 7 nucleotides agree with TRBD1. CDR3 length equals 11 residues. V was clipped by 5 bases and J by 11 bases; unmatched bases: 5. Germline V CDR1 and CDR2: SGHTA, FQGNSA. CDR3 sequence: CASSPTGVAFF. The DNA for the CDR3 is TGTGCCAGCAGCCCTACAGGGGTCGCTTTCTTT. Combining the CDR3 with reference TRBV7-2 and TRBJ1-1 gives the whole variable domain GAGVSQSPSNKVTEKGKDVELRCDPISGHTALYWYRQSLGQGLEFLIYFQGNSAPDKSGLPSDRFSAERTGGSVSTLTIQRTQQEDSAVYLCASSPTGVAFFGQGTRLTVV.

The rearrangement joins TRBV5-1 to TRBJ2-3; D might be TRBD2 (6 bases). This CDR3 region has 16 residues. V lost 6 bases, J lost 6 bases, and 23 bases lay in between. The germline V gene has CDR1 SGHRS and CDR2 YFSETQ. In nucleotides, the CDR3 is TGCGCCAGCAAAGGGGTAGCGGCCGGGCGTCAGGATACGCAGTATTTT. Residues: CASKGVAAGRQDTQYF.

The chain is built from TRBV4-2 and TRBJ1-1; 8 bases line up with TRBD1. Unmatched junction bases numbered 6, after V lost 0 bases and J lost 0 bases. The CDR3 extends over 17 amino acids. Germline V gene lookup returns CDR1 LGHNA and CDR2 YNFKEQ. CDR3 protein: CASSQEDRGTMNTEAFF. CDR3 sequence (DNA): TGTGCCAGCAGCCAAGAAGACAGGGGCACCATGAACACTGAAGCTTTCTTT.

The rearrangement links TRBV4-3 to TRBJ1-1; D not certain. The CDR3 length is 17 residues. Germline loops: CDR1 LGHNA, CDR2 YSLEER. V shed 0 bases and J shed 3 bases, with 17 bases lying between them. CDR3 residues: CASSQDRSEVRDTEAFF. The CDR3, as DNA: TGCGCCAGCAGCCAAGACCGGAGCGAGGTTCGGGACACTGAAGCTTTCTTT.

The chain uses TRBV27 and TRBJ2-5, with 15 bases aligning to TRBD2. With the DNA end fitting TRBJ2-7 better, the J assignment may be wrong. The CDR3 has 18 amino acids. Germline loops: CDR1 MNHEY, CDR2 SMNVEV (reference sequence). The CDR3 bases are TGTGCCAGCAGTCCCGTGGGACTAGCGGGGGGAATCTACTACGAGCAGTACTTC. The encoded protein is CASSPVGLAGGIYYEQYF.

The chain carries TRBV30 and TRBJ2-7; no reliable D call. Trimming stripped 7 bases from V and 4 bases from J, with 11 bases between. The CDR3 runs 11 residues. Germline V gene data show CDR1 as GTSNPN and CDR2 as SVGIG (reference sequence). The CDR3 loop reads CALGEPYEQYF. CDR3 coding DNA: TGTGCCTTGGGTGAACCTTACGAGCAGTACTTC.

The rearrangement joins TRBV4-2 to TRBJ1-1; TRBD1 matches at 8 bases. This CDR3 has 13 residues. Per germline, CDR1 LGHNA and CDR2 YNFKEQ. Trimming took 1 base from V and 12 from J; bases not matched to a gene: 7. The DNA for the CDR3 is TGTGCCAGCAGCCAAGTACCCGACAGGGGATCTTTCTTT. It is translated as CASSQVPDRGSFF.

The chain combines TRBV15 with TRBJ2-1, with no clear D. Germline-derived CDR1 and CDR2 are LNHNV and YYDKDF (reference sequence). The CDR3 contains 16 residues. V lost 0 bases, J lost 5 bases, and 14 bases lay in between. CDR3 protein: CATSRDTRRSHNEQFF. CDR3 bases: TGTGCCACCAGCAGAGATACCCGGCGGAGCCACAATGAGCAGTTCTTC.

This sequence joins TRBV4-1 and TRBJ1-2; 7 positions match TRBD1. The CDR3 sequence is 15 residues long. Germline V gene lookup returns CDR1 MGHRA and CDR2 YSYEKL. Unmatched junction bases numbered 3, after V lost 0 bases and J lost 2 bases. The CDR3: CASSQEGGGNYGYTF. Written as DNA, the CDR3 is TGCGCCAGCAGCCAAGAAGGGGGCGGAAACTATGGCTACACCTTC.

The chain couples TRBV27 to TRBJ2-7; D unclear. V was cut by 5 bases and J by 2 bases, with 13 bases left in between. Germline V lookup: CDR1 MNHEY, CDR2 SMNVEV (reference sequence). The CDR3 length is 14 residues. The CDR3 is CASSHIGPAYEQYF. DNA of the CDR3: TGTGCCAGCAGTCATATCGGCCCAGCCTACGAGCAGTACTTC.